The next 19 T cell receptor beta chains were all read from a single sample in a study of spatial heterogeneity in lung cancer. The time point: blood at routine non-recurrence follow-up after resection. TCRdb processed the 5' RACE reads anew with MiXCR; each CDR3 protein has one entry. The data hold about 15,000 distinct CDR3 sequences, with 6.3% observed a single time. The material sequenced was PBMCs, taken at follow-up. The receptor source for this set is a male donor with early-stage non-small cell lung cancer.

The genes are TRBV6-6 and TRBJ2-5, with unresolved D. This CDR3 contains 12 residues. Germline loops: CDR1 MNHNY, CDR2 SVGAGI (reference sequence). V lost 6 bases, J lost 5 bases, and 10 bases lay in between. The CDR3 reads CASRRPDETQYF. The CDR3 DNA is TGTGCCAGCAGACGGCCAGACGAGACCCAGTACTTC.

This clonotype was observed many times. The chain links TRBV7-2 to TRBJ2-5; either TRBD1 or TRBD2 may supply D (6 bases each). V lost 0 bases and J 7 bases, leaving 12 bases between the germline ends. The CDR3 sequence is 14 residues long. Germline loops: CDR1 SGHTA, CDR2 FQGNSA. CDR3 DNA sequence: TGTGCCAGCAGCTTAGCGGGGGGCGAGGGGACCCAGTACTTC. Its translation is CASSLAGGEGTQYF.

This clonotype occurred many times. The chain joins TRBV7-8 to TRBJ1-4, with D possibly being TRBD1 (6 bases). The CDR3 covers 14 residues. Germline V gives CDR1 SGHVS, CDR2 FQNEAQ. V was cut by 0 bases and J by 6 bases, with 8 bases left in between. CDR3 sequence (DNA): TGTGCCAGCAGCTTAGCACAGGGAGATGAAAAACTGTTTTTT. It codes for CASSLAQGDEKLFF.

This clonotype was recorded at least ten times. V and J are TRBV28 and TRBJ2-7; the match to TRBD1 covers 9 bases. With V trimmed by 6 bases and J by 2 bases, 5 bases remained unmatched. The CDR3 loop spans 14 amino acids. Germline V gene sequence: CDR1 MDHEN, CDR2 SYDVKM. The CDR3 nucleotides are TGTGCCAGCAGCAGACAGGGGGTTACCTACGAGCAGTACTTC. Translating it yields CASSRQGVTYEQYF.

This clonotype was counted many times. This chain uses TRBV7-9 with TRBJ1-1; D gene uncertain. In germline, CDR1 is SEHNR, CDR2 FQNEAQ (reference sequence). The CDR3 sequence is 13 residues long. The V and J ends lost 1 base and 7 bases respectively, with 10 bases between them. For the CDR3, the DNA is TGTGCCAGCAGCTTAGTTCCCCTGAATGAAGCTTTCTTT. Protein sequence: CASSLVPLNEAFF.

The table lists this clonotype with many counts. The CDR3 spells CASSLTGVETQYF. The CDR3 coding sequence is TGTGCCAGCAGTCTTACAGGGGTGGAGACCCAGTACTTC. The chain employs TRBV12-3 or TRBV12-4 and TRBJ2-5; 7 bases agree with TRBD1. CDR3 length equals 13 residues. The trim removed 5 bases at V and 5 bases at J, leaving 5 bases unmatched.

The sample holds many counts of this clonotype. The V gene is TRBV7-6, the J gene TRBJ2-5, with D perhaps given as TRBD1 or TRBD2 (5 bases each). The CDR3 consists of 13 residues. The ends were cut back, 0 bases at V and 4 bases at J, with 6 bases in the middle. Germline CDR1 reads SGHVS; CDR2 reads FNYEAQ. The CDR3 protein is CASSLAGTETQYF. CDR3 nucleotides: TGTGCCAGCAGCTTAGCAGGGACAGAGACCCAGTACTTC.

This clonotype was counted many times. Here the CDR3 reads CSVGQGANQPQHF. CDR3 nucleotides: TGCAGCGTTGGTCAGGGCGCCAATCAGCCCCAGCATTTT. The V call is TRBV29-1, the J call TRBJ1-5, with a possible D match to TRBD1 (5 bases). Deletions cut 4 bases from V and 3 bases from J, with 10 bases between. Germline loops: CDR1 SQVTM, CDR2 ANQGSEA. This CDR3 is built from 13 residues. Supplemented by reference TRBV29-1 and TRBJ1-5, the full variable domain reads SAVISQKPSRDICQRGTSLTIQCQVDSQVTMMFWYRQQPGQSLTLIATANQGSEATYESGFVIDKFPISRPNLTFSTLTVSNMSPEDSSIYLCSVGQGANQPQHFGDGTRLSIL.

This clonotype was recorded many times. This sequence joins TRBV4-3 and TRBJ1-1; D is uncertain. CDR1 LGHNA and CDR2 YSLEER come from the germline V gene. This CDR3 is built from 16 residues. Trimming left V 1 base short and J 1 base short, with 13 bases between. The CDR3 loop is CASSQGRNRKNTEAFF. DNA for the CDR3: TGCGCCAGCAGCCAAGGTCGGAATAGGAAGAACACTGAAGCTTTCTTT.

This clonotype has ten or more counts. As DNA, the CDR3 is TGTGCCAGCAGTAGACCCCTAAGGCCCGGGGAGCTGTTTTTT. This codes for CASSRPLRPGELFF. The chain is built from TRBV6-2 or TRBV6-3 and TRBJ2-2; D unresolved. The V end lost 5 bases, the J end lost 6 bases, and 13 bases lay between the germline ends. Germline CDR1 and CDR2: MNHEY and SVGEGT. The CDR3 contains 14 residues.

The V and J genes are TRBV7-2 and TRBJ2-3; 8 nucleotides line up with TRBD2. The germline CDR1 and CDR2 sequences are SGHTA and FQGNSA. This CDR3 spans 15 amino acids. J was trimmed by 5 bases and V by 2 bases; bases with no gene match: 6. The CDR3 region is CASSLIAGSGDTQYF. DNA for the CDR3: TGTGCCAGCAGCTTAATAGCGGGAAGTGGAGATACGCAGTATTTT.

This clonotype was detected many times. The chain couples TRBV7-9 to TRBJ1-1, with D perhaps matching TRBD1 (5 bases). CDR1 SEHNR and CDR2 FQNEAQ come from the germline V gene (reference sequence). Trimming shortened V by 5 bases and J by 5 bases, and 15 bases separated the two germline ends. The CDR3 runs to 14 residues. DNA of the CDR3: TGTGCCAGCAGCCACCCCAGGGAGGGGACTGAAGCTTTCTTT. This codes for CASSHPREGTEAFF.

The genes are TRBV20-1 and TRBJ2-1, with D perhaps TRBD2 (6 bases). The CDR3 loop spans 15 amino acids. Trimming left V 1 base short and J 2 bases short, with 12 bases between. Germline V CDR1 and CDR2: DFQATT, SNEGSKA (reference sequence). The CDR3 bases are TGCAGTGCTAGAGGGGGACTGGGGACCTACAATGAGCAGTTCTTC. Amino acids: CSARGGLGTYNEQFF.

The chain employs TRBV4-3 and TRBJ2-5, with a weak D call TRBD1 (6 bases). Germline CDR1 LGHNA, CDR2 YSLEER. V lost 1 base, J lost 9 bases, and 15 bases lay in between. This CDR3 region has 14 residues. The CDR3 region is CASSQGDYRVPQYF. CDR3 DNA: TGCGCCAGCAGCCAAGGGGATTACAGGGTCCCCCAGTACTTC.

The sample holds many counts of this clonotype. The rearrangement uses TRBV12-3 or TRBV12-4 and TRBJ1-1, with TRBD1 as a possible D gene (6 bases). The V gene lost 3 bases and the J gene lost 1 base, with 9 bases spanning the gap. This CDR3 is 14 amino acids long. This chain's CDR3 is CASSLTGTNTEAFF. CDR3 nucleotides: TGTGCCAGCAGTTTGACAGGCACGAACACTGAAGCTTTCTTT.

This clonotype was seen at least ten times. The genes are TRBV6-4 and TRBJ2-1, with 11 bases aligning to TRBD1. CDR1 and CDR2 (germline): MRHNA, SNTAGT. The CDR3 extends over 15 amino acids. Trimming cost V 4 bases and J 6 bases; bases outside gene matches: 5. This CDR3 reads CASSVGQGAVNEQFF. The CDR3 DNA is TGTGCCAGCAGTGTCGGACAGGGGGCCGTCAATGAGCAGTTCTTC.

The gene calls are TRBV28 and TRBJ2-7; tentative D call: TRBD1 (5 bases). V was pared by 4 bases and J by 7 bases, with 14 bases between. CDR3 length equals 13 residues. In germline, CDR1 is MDHEN, CDR2 SYDVKM. CDR3 loop: CASSSTGTREQYF. CDR3 coding DNA: TGTGCCAGCAGTTCAACAGGAACGAGAGAGCAGTACTTC.

This clonotype has at least ten counts. The V call is TRBV4-2, the J call TRBJ1-2; TRBD1 might be the D (5 bases). The V end was cut by 0 bases, the J end by 8 bases, with 10 bases between. This CDR3 spans 13 amino acids. Germline V CDR1 and CDR2: LGHNA, YNFKEQ. CDR3 DNA: TGTGCCAGCAGCCAAGACAGGGAGATCGGCTACACCTTC. Protein sequence: CASSQDREIGYTF.

This clonotype was counted ten times or more. The chain combines TRBV4-3 with TRBJ2-2; D not resolved. The CDR3 is 15 amino acids. Trimming took 0 bases from V and 3 from J, leaving 8 bases between them. Germline lookup yields CDR1 LGHNA and CDR2 YSLEER. CDR3 DNA: TGCGCCAGCAGCCAAGATGGCGTCTACACCGGGGAGCTGTTTTTT. This encodes CASSQDGVYTGELFF.